The clone carrying this T cell receptor beta chain was recorded only once. The source of the sample is a study of T cell changes during pregnancy in multiple sclerosis. Sequencing used immunoSEQ multiplex PCR; TCRdb keeps in-frame clones, though not all of them. The repertoire holds roughly 40,000 clones, with over 75% as singletons. The CDR3 length is 13 residues. In germline, CDR1 is SQVTM, CDR2 ANQGSEA. V was cut by 6 bases and J by 0 bases, with 9 bases left in between. The chain combines TRBV29-1 with TRBJ2-1; possibly TRBD2 for D (6 bases). The sequenced sample was CD8+ T cells from peripheral blood mononuclear cells, obtained before pregnancy. This clonotype was obtained from a female donor with multiple sclerosis, enrolled in a pregnancy study. CDR3 amino acids: CSVGGGSYNEQFF. The CDR3 DNA follows: TGCAGCGTGGGGGGTGGCTCCTACAATGAGCAGTTCTTC.